Following are 20 T cell receptor beta chains from one sample sequenced in a study of CD8+ T cells in alopecia areata. Once RNA had been extracted, it was reverse transcribed into cDNA to act as the sequencing template. TCRdb keeps only in-frame clones here, not all; method: immunoSEQ multiplex PCR. Found here are approximately 280,000 clones, 55% to 75% of them singletons; the top ten hold around 1.7%. The treatment here: oral pan-JAK inhibitor, 5-10 mg twice daily. Source: CD4+ T cells sorted from blood, taken at week 24, from a patient treated with tofacitinib. The receptors come from a human donor with alopecia areata.

This chain uses TRBV29-1 with TRBJ2-5; 7 nucleotides line up with TRBD1. Germline assignment: CDR1 SQVTM and CDR2 ANQGSEA. V lost 8 bases to trimming and J lost 4 bases; unmatched junction nucleotides: 10. This CDR3 is 13 amino acids long. DNA of the CDR3: TGCAGCTTCACCGGGACAGACAGAGAGACCCAGTACTTC. Translation gives CSFTGTDRETQYF.

V is TRBV5-6 and J is TRBJ1-1, with D possibly TRBD1 on 6 matching bases. The CDR3 totals 13 residues. With 0 bases removed from V and 8 bases from J, the gap between germline ends came to 11 bases. CDR1 and CDR2 (germline): SGHDT, YYEEEE. Here the CDR3 DNA reads TGTGCCAGCAGCTTGGAGTCCAGGGGAGAAGCTTTCTTT. As protein: CASSLESRGEAFF.

This clone appeared a few times. Other DNA sequences in this specimen translate into the identical CDR3. The rearrangement links TRBV2 to TRBJ1-2; D is ambiguous. The CDR3 length is 13 residues. Germline V CDR1 and CDR2: SNHLY, FYNNEI. V was clipped by 1 base and J by 4 bases, with 7 bases between them. CDR3 sequence (DNA): TGTGCCAGCAGTGAAGGGGCCGGCTATGGCTACACCTTC. Its translation is CASSEGAGYGYTF.

The V and J genes are TRBV7-9 and TRBJ2-1; D may be TRBD2 (5 bases). CDR1 SEHNR and CDR2 FQNEAQ come from the germline V gene (reference sequence). Trimming removed 6 bases at V and 5 bases at J, with 14 bases between. The CDR3 runs 14 residues. CDR3 sequence: CASSNGVSDNEQFF. The CDR3 DNA follows: TGTGCCAGCAGTAACGGGGTATCCGACAATGAGCAGTTCTTC.

This clone was counted once. The V gene is TRBV5-1, the J gene TRBJ2-3, with D perhaps matching TRBD2 (6 bases). Deletions cut 4 bases from V and 6 bases from J, with 12 bases between. Germline V lookup: CDR1 SGHRS, CDR2 YFSETQ. The CDR3 contains 13 residues. This CDR3 is CASSGGGPDTQYF. CDR3 nucleotides: TGCGCCAGCAGCGGAGGAGGGCCGGATACGCAGTATTTT.

There are a few counts of this clone. The J gene is TRBJ2-1, the V gene TRBV4-1; D perhaps matches TRBD1 (5 bases). The V end was cut by 3 bases, the J end by 4 bases, with 25 bases between. CDR1 and CDR2 from the germline V gene are MGHRA and YSYEKL. The CDR3 is 19 amino acids. The CDR3 nucleotides are TGCGCCAGCAGCCAGGATCTCCGCGTCGCAGGGCAACTTTACAATGAGCAGTTCTTC. It yields the protein CASSQDLRVAGQLYNEQFF.

The chain carries TRBV30 and TRBJ2-7; 7 bases map to TRBD1. The germline CDR1 and CDR2 sequences are GTSNPN and SVGIG (reference sequence). The CDR3 runs to 13 residues. With 3 bases clipped from V and 0 bases from J, the junction kept 2 bases outside the gene matches. The DNA of the CDR3 is TGTGCCTGGAGGACAGGGTTCTCCTACGAGCAGTACTTC. Its protein is CAWRTGFSYEQYF.

V is TRBV7-2 and J is TRBJ2-2, with D hard to call. The CDR3 length is 15 residues. Germline CDR1 is SGHTA and CDR2 is FQGNSA. V was shortened by 6 bases and J by 0 bases, with 11 bases between the two germline ends. For the CDR3, the DNA is TGTGCCAGCAGTCTCGGCGGCACGAACACCGGGGAGCTGTTTTTT. Translated, it gives CASSLGGTNTGELFF.

This clone has a single count. V is TRBV7-2 and J is TRBJ1-1; 9 bases line up with TRBD1. Per the germline V gene, CDR1 is SGHTA and CDR2 is FQGNSA. V lost 3 bases and J lost 0; bases outside the gene matches: 2. The CDR3 is made up of 15 amino acids. The CDR3 is CASSLGQGLNTEAFF. In DNA form, the CDR3 reads TGTGCCAGCAGCTTGGGACAGGGTTTGAACACTGAAGCTTTCTTT.

The sample holds a few counts of this clone. The CDR3 is CASSSNAGSHEQFF. CDR3 bases: TGCGCCAGCAGCTCGAATGCGGGGAGCCATGAGCAGTTCTTC. The V and J genes are TRBV5-1 and TRBJ2-1, with a weak D call TRBD2 (6 bases). Germline loops: CDR1 SGHRS, CDR2 YFSETQ. The CDR3 loop spans 14 amino acids. Trimming pared 3 bases from V and 8 bases from J, leaving 15 bases between.

The chain uses TRBV11-2 and TRBJ1-1; possible D gene TRBD1, 6 bases. This CDR3 region has 13 residues. Germline V gene lookup returns CDR1 SGHAT and CDR2 FQNNGV. V was pared by 4 bases and J by 11 bases, with 17 bases between. The CDR3 is CASSSQTQGDAFF. The CDR3 DNA is TGTGCCAGCAGCTCGCAAACACAGGGAGACGCTTTCTTT.

The genes are TRBV30 and TRBJ1-1; D is possibly TRBD1 (6 bases). The CDR3 has 12 residues. V was trimmed by 5 bases and J by 4 bases, leaving 11 bases between them. Germline CDR1 is GTSNPN and CDR2 is SVGIG (reference sequence). The CDR3 is CAWGQSTTEAFF. CDR3 coding DNA: TGTGCCTGGGGACAGTCGACCACTGAAGCTTTCTTT.

The chain employs TRBV4-1 and TRBJ2-4, with 7 bases aligning to TRBD1. CDR1 and CDR2 from the germline V gene are MGHRA and YSYEKL. The CDR3 sequence is 17 residues long. V trimming: 3 bases; J trimming: 1 base; junction bases outside the gene matches: 9. CDR3 sequence: CASSHARGGTAKNIQYF. For the CDR3, the DNA is TGCGCCAGCAGCCACGCTAGAGGGGGCACGGCCAAAAACATTCAGTACTTC.

The chain combines TRBV27 with TRBJ1-2; 10 bases are shared with TRBD1. Germline V gene lookup returns CDR1 MNHEY and CDR2 SMNVEV (reference sequence). The trim removed 5 bases at V and 8 bases at J, leaving 5 bases unmatched. CDR3 length equals 13 residues. The CDR3 DNA sequence: TGTGCCAGCAGTGCGACAGGGGGCTCGGGCTACACCTTC. It encodes CASSATGGSGYTF.

This clone has a handful of counts. The rearrangement uses TRBV27 and TRBJ2-5; 7 nucleotides line up with TRBD1. The CDR3 extends over 16 amino acids. Germline assignment: CDR1 MNHEY and CDR2 SMNVEV (reference sequence). Trimming took 7 bases from V and 1 from J; bases not matched to a gene: 12. Here the CDR3 reads CASTIDRAQLQETQYF. The CDR3 DNA reads as TGTGCCAGCACCATCGACAGGGCCCAACTCCAAGAGACCCAGTACTTC.

The genes are TRBV4-2 and TRBJ2-2, with D perhaps TRBD1 or TRBD2 (6 bases each). Germline-derived CDR1 and CDR2 are LGHNA and YNFKEQ. The CDR3 loop spans 17 amino acids. Trimming cost V 0 bases and J 5 bases, with 16 bases left between them. The CDR3: CASSQERAGQGTGELFF. The CDR3 nucleotides are TGTGCCAGCAGCCAAGAAAGGGCGGGACAAGGAACCGGGGAGCTGTTTTTT.

The sample holds one count of this clone. In the same sample, other DNA sequences code for this CDR3. The chain carries TRBV20-1 and TRBJ2-5, with a weak D call TRBD1 (5 bases). The length of the CDR3 is 11 residues. Germline CDR1 DFQATT, CDR2 SNEGSKA (reference sequence). Trimming removed 4 bases from V and 4 bases from J, with 7 bases in between. CDR3 bases: TGCAGTGCTACTAGGGGAGAGACCCAGTACTTC. It is translated as CSATRGETQYF.

The rearrangement joins TRBV27 to TRBJ1-6; no clear D gene. This CDR3 spans 16 amino acids. From germline, CDR1 is MNHEY and CDR2 SMNVEV (reference sequence). Trimming removed 7 bases from V and 7 bases from J, with 20 bases in between. CDR3 region: CASTHAGPNQNSPLHF. The CDR3 coding sequence is TGTGCCAGCACCCACGCCGGTCCCAATCAAAATTCACCCCTCCACTTT.

In nucleotides, the CDR3 is TGTGCCAGCAGCTTCAGGGCTAGCGGTTCCCAAGAGACCCAGTACTTC. It encodes CASSFRASGSQETQYF. The chain uses TRBV7-2 and TRBJ2-5; 7 positions agree with TRBD2. The CDR3 is 16 amino acids. Germline values: CDR1 SGHTA, CDR2 FQGNSA. The trim removed 3 bases at V and 1 base at J, leaving 8 bases unmatched.

The rearrangement joins TRBV10-3 to TRBJ2-3, with 9 bases identical to TRBD2. The CDR3 contains 16 residues. Germline V gives CDR1 ENHRY, CDR2 SYGVKD. Losses at the gene ends were 0 bases for V and 1 base for J; bases not matched to a gene: 2. As DNA, the CDR3 is TGTGCCATCAGTGAGTCCCCTAGCGGGGGCACAGATACGCAGTATTTT. It specifies CAISESPSGGTDTQYF.